The 28 T cell receptor beta chains below were found in one sample sequenced in a study of T-cell reconstitution after alpha-beta-depleted transplantation in children. Preparing the TCRbeta library involved the use of unique molecular identifiers. Via MiXCR, TCRdb re-called the PCR reads, giving one row per CDR3 protein. The table lists about 540,000 distinct CDR3 sequences, 25% to 30% of them singletons. This specimen consisted of PBMCs, obtained before TCRalphabeta/CD19-depleted stem cell transplant. The receptors originated from a boy under two years old with Wiskott-Aldrich syndrome, due to receive a stem cell transplant.

This chain links TRBV5-5 with TRBJ1-6, with D unresolved. From germline, CDR1 is SGHKS and CDR2 YYEKEE (reference sequence). V was clipped by 0 bases and J by 8 bases, with 15 bases between them. This CDR3 has 16 residues. CDR3 amino acids: CASSLGLLLSDSPLHF. For the CDR3, the DNA is TGTGCCAGCAGCTTGGGGCTCCTCCTGAGCGATTCACCCCTCCACTTT.

The chain has TRBV11-2 and TRBJ2-1; the D gene is possibly TRBD2 (6 bases). V was clipped by 2 bases and J by 4 bases, with 15 bases between them. The CDR3 runs to 16 residues. CDR1 is SGHAT and CDR2 is FQNNGV in the germline V gene. CDR3 sequence (DNA): TGTGCCAGCAGCTTAAGGCGGGGATCAGTATACAATGAGCAGTTCTTC. Its translation: CASSLRRGSVYNEQFF.

This clonotype was detected a few times. The chain carries TRBV7-2 and TRBJ1-1, with 8 bases aligning to TRBD1. V shed 5 bases and J 9 bases; nucleotides not matched to a gene: 8. The V gene's germline CDR1 is SGHTA and CDR2 FQGNSA. CDR3 size: 13 residues. CDR3 sequence (DNA): TGTGCCAGCAGCCTATCCCGACAGGGGAAAGCTTTCTTT. Its translation: CASSLSRQGKAFF.

The chain couples TRBV12-3 or TRBV12-4 to TRBJ2-1; TRBD1 aligns across 9 bases. CDR3 length equals 15 residues. V was pared by 5 bases and J by 3 bases, with 5 bases of the junction left unmatched. The chain's CDR3 is CASSATGGNYNEQFF. The CDR3 DNA is TGTGCCAGCAGTGCGACAGGGGGGAACTACAATGAGCAGTTCTTC.

J is TRBJ2-7 and V is TRBV20-1; D possibly corresponds to TRBD1 (5 bases). Germline values: CDR1 DFQATT, CDR2 SNEGSKA (reference sequence). CDR3 length equals 16 residues. V lost 0 bases and J 0 bases, leaving 15 bases between the germline ends. This CDR3 is CSARDLLRQSSYEQYF. CDR3 nucleotide sequence: TGCAGTGCTAGAGATCTCTTGCGACAGAGCTCCTACGAGCAGTACTTC.

The gene calls are TRBV28 and TRBJ1-1; D not resolved. CDR3 length: 13 amino acids. Looked up from germline, CDR1 is MDHEN and CDR2 is SYDVKM. V lost 4 bases and J lost 5, with 11 bases in between. CDR3 in DNA: TGTGCCAGCAGTTCTAGGGTGGATACTGAAGCTTTCTTT. This sequence encodes CASSSRVDTEAFF.

About this clonotype: A much larger clone sits a single nucleotide away, making a read error possible. The genes are TRBV11-2 and TRBJ2-1; the D gene is possibly TRBD1 (6 bases). Trimming cost V 1 base and J 5 bases, with 9 bases left between them. The V gene's germline CDR1 is SGHAT and CDR2 FQNNGV. The CDR3 loop spans 14 amino acids. Here the CDR3 DNA reads TGTGCCAGCAGCTTAGGGACAGTTAACAATGAGCAGTTCTTC. Translating gives CASSLGTVNNEQFF.

This clonotype has a handful of counts. The chain recombines TRBV4-1 with TRBJ1-6, with D possibly TRBD1 on 5 matching bases. This CDR3 is 15 amino acids long. V dropped 2 bases and J dropped 7 bases, with 12 bases sitting between them. Looked up from germline, CDR1 is MGHRA and CDR2 is YSYEKL. CDR3 residues: CASSQPGRTNSPLHF. The CDR3 DNA is TGCGCCAGCAGCCAACCGGGACGGACAAATTCACCCCTCCACTTT.

The DNA of the CDR3 is TGTGCCAGCAGCCCCCAGGGACTAGCGGTCTACGAGCAGTACTTC. This gives the protein CASSPQGLAVYEQYF. The chain uses TRBV9 and TRBJ2-7, with TRBD2 matching 11 bases. The germline V gene has CDR1 SGDLS and CDR2 YYNGEE. The junction had 6 bases not matched to a gene; V was cut back by 4 bases and J by 3 bases. The CDR3 length is 15 residues.

The chain combines TRBV5-1 with TRBJ2-1, with D perhaps matching TRBD2 (5 bases). This CDR3 is built from 18 residues. With 0 bases removed from V and 0 bases from J, the gap between germline ends came to 16 bases. Germline V lookup: CDR1 SGHRS, CDR2 YFSETQ. The CDR3 nucleotides are TGCGCCAGCAGCTTGGCCGTGGGTAGCGCTCGCTCCTACAATGAGCAGTTCTTC. Translation gives CASSLAVGSARSYNEQFF.

The chain is built from TRBV5-1 and TRBJ2-7; 11 bases fit TRBD2. V lost 3 bases to trimming and J lost 3 bases; unmatched junction nucleotides: 11. This CDR3 is 17 amino acids long. Germline-derived CDR1 and CDR2 are SGHRS and YFSETQ. Here the CDR3 DNA reads TGCGCCAGCAGCTGGGGACTAGCGGATGAAGGGGGCTACGAGCAGTACTTC. This codes for CASSWGLADEGGYEQYF.

There are a few counts of this clonotype. The V gene is TRBV27, the J gene TRBJ2-1; possibly TRBD2 for D (6 bases). The germline gives CDR1 MNHEY, CDR2 SMNVEV (reference sequence). The ends were cut back, 2 bases at V and 9 bases at J, with 20 bases in the middle. This CDR3 contains 16 residues. CDR3 protein: CASSLGSGSLSGEQFF. For the CDR3, the DNA is TGTGCCAGCAGTTTAGGGAGCGGGTCCCTTTCGGGTGAGCAGTTCTTC.

This clonotype has a handful of counts. The V and J genes are TRBV5-1 and TRBJ2-7; 9 nucleotides align to TRBD1. This CDR3 has 14 amino acids. Germline V CDR1 and CDR2: SGHRS, YFSETQ. Trimming at V came to 3 bases and at J to 4 bases, leaving 5 bases not matched to a gene. CDR3 sequence: CASSYGTGRYEQYF. CDR3 nucleotides: TGCGCCAGCAGCTACGGGACAGGGCGGTACGAGCAGTACTTC.

The DNA for the CDR3 is TGTGCCAGCAGGGCCAGGGCGAGCACAGATTCACCCCTCCACTTT. Encoded protein: CASRARASTDSPLHF. The rearrangement links TRBV3-1 to TRBJ1-6, with a possible D match to TRBD1 (5 bases). The V gene's germline CDR1 is LGHDT and CDR2 YNNKEL (reference sequence). This CDR3 comprises 15 residues. Between the trimmed V and J ends, which lost 6 bases and 8 bases, there was a span of 17 bases.

This clonotype was observed a few times. In DNA, the CDR3 is TGCGCCAGCAGCTTGGTGGTAGCGAGTGCCGGGGAGCTGTTTTTT. This encodes CASSLVVASAGELFF. This sequence joins TRBV5-1 and TRBJ2-2; D may be TRBD2 (5 bases). The V end was cut by 0 bases, the J end by 6 bases, with 12 bases between. The CDR3 runs 15 residues. Germline CDR1 SGHRS, CDR2 YFSETQ.

J is TRBJ1-1 and V is TRBV6-6, with D hard to call. The CDR3 is made up of 12 amino acids. V dropped 6 bases and J dropped 7 bases, with 12 bases sitting between them. The V gene's germline CDR1 is MNHNY and CDR2 SVGAGI (reference sequence). The CDR3 DNA reads TGTGCCAGCAGGGAGATCGGGCGTGAAGCTTTCTTT. Its translation: CASREIGREAFF.

The V and J genes are TRBV29-1 and TRBJ1-2, with D possibly being TRBD1 (5 bases). Germline CDR1 and CDR2: SQVTM and ANQGSEA. The CDR3 has 12 amino acids. The germline V and J ends were trimmed by 7 bases and 4 bases, with 13 bases remaining between them. The CDR3 sequence: CSAGDGFYGYTF. CDR3 nucleotide sequence: TGCAGCGCTGGGGACGGCTTCTATGGCTACACCTTC.

The chain links TRBV5-1 to TRBJ2-5; no clear D gene. This CDR3 is built from 12 residues. The germline gives CDR1 SGHRS, CDR2 YFSETQ. Deletions cut 6 bases from V and 0 bases from J, with 6 bases between. The chain's CDR3 is CASTSNQETQYF. CDR3 DNA sequence: TGCGCCAGCACCAGCAACCAAGAGACCCAGTACTTC.

In this sample, this clonotype turned up a few times. The CDR3 protein is CASSPRPTSTVRTGELFF. CDR3 nucleotides: TGTGCCAGCTCACCACGACCCACGAGCACCGTTCGCACCGGGGAGCTGTTTTTT. The chain employs TRBV18 and TRBJ2-2; D unclear. The germline V gene has CDR1 KGHSH and CDR2 LQKENI. The CDR3 is made up of 18 amino acids. Trimming took off 1 base at V and 4 bases at J, with 19 bases between the two ends.

The chain has TRBV28 and TRBJ2-3, with D perhaps matching TRBD1 (6 bases). The germline gives CDR1 MDHEN, CDR2 SYDVKM. This CDR3 has 14 amino acids. V was clipped by 6 bases and J by 1 base, with 11 bases between them. The chain's CDR3 is CASSVHRGTDTQYF. DNA of the CDR3: TGTGCCAGCAGCGTACACAGGGGCACAGATACGCAGTATTTT.

The rearrangement links TRBV25-1 to TRBJ1-2; tentative D call: TRBD1 (5 bases). Between the trimmed V and J ends, which lost 2 bases and 4 bases, there was a span of 8 bases. Per germline, CDR1 MGHDK and CDR2 SYGVNS. The CDR3 loop spans 13 amino acids. In DNA, the CDR3 is TGTGCCAGCAGTGAACCAGGGAGCTATGGCTACACCTTC. Translating it yields CASSEPGSYGYTF.

V is TRBV9 and J is TRBJ2-1; tentative D call: TRBD2 (6 bases). V lost 0 bases and J 6 bases, leaving 13 bases between the germline ends. Germline V gives CDR1 SGDLS, CDR2 YYNGEE. The CDR3 length is 15 residues. The CDR3 sequence is CASSVEIGGSNEQFF. CDR3 nucleotide sequence: TGTGCCAGCAGCGTAGAGATTGGAGGGAGCAATGAGCAGTTCTTC. The variable domain in full, completed from reference TRBV9 and TRBJ2-1, reads DSGVTQTPKHLITATGQRVTLRCSPRSGDLSVYWYQQSLDQGLQFLIQYYNGEERAKGNILERFSAQQFPDLHSELNLSSLELGDSALYFCASSVEIGGSNEQFFGPGTRLTVL.

The V gene is TRBV30, the J gene TRBJ1-1, with 7 bases lining up with TRBD1. The V segment lost 8 bases and the J segment 1 base; nucleotides outside the gene matches: 7. From germline, CDR1 is GTSNPN and CDR2 SVGIG (reference sequence). The CDR3 consists of 13 residues. CDR3 in amino acids: CARQGQANTEAFF. CDR3 in DNA: TGTGCCCGCCAAGGACAGGCGAACACTGAAGCTTTCTTT.

This clonotype was observed a few times. This chain uses TRBV7-9 with TRBJ2-1; D unresolved. In germline, CDR1 is SEHNR, CDR2 FQNEAQ (reference sequence). The V end was cut by 1 base, the J end by 9 bases, with 4 bases between. The CDR3 has 11 residues. CDR3 in amino acids: CASSLVAEQFF. The CDR3 coding sequence is TGTGCCAGCAGCTTAGTCGCTGAGCAGTTCTTC.

In its sample, this clonotype was seen a few times. V usage is TRBV4-1 and J usage is TRBJ1-5; D is perhaps TRBD1 (5 bases). Germline CDR1 and CDR2: MGHRA and YSYEKL. The germline V and J ends were trimmed by 4 bases and 0 bases, with 16 bases remaining between them. There are 17 residues in the CDR3. CDR3 residues: CASSPGAELYSNQPQHF. The CDR3 bases are TGCGCCAGCAGCCCTGGGGCAGAATTATATAGCAATCAGCCCCAGCATTTT.

This clonotype has a handful of counts. This chain uses TRBV24-1 with TRBJ2-1; perhaps D is TRBD1 or TRBD2 (5 bases each). Germline V gene lookup returns CDR1 KGHDR and CDR2 SFDVKD. V gave up 3 bases and J gave up 1 base, with 9 bases separating them. The CDR3 has 15 residues. CDR3 region: CATSDRDRSYNEQFF. The CDR3 DNA is TGTGCCACCAGTGATCGGGACCGTTCCTACAATGAGCAGTTCTTC.

V and J are TRBV29-1 and TRBJ2-7, with 9 bases that match TRBD2. With 6 bases clipped from V and 2 bases from J, the junction kept 8 bases outside the gene matches. The CDR3 spans 14 residues. Per the germline V gene, CDR1 is SQVTM and CDR2 is ANQGSEA. CDR3 in amino acids: CSVRSGGRAYEQYF. In nucleotides, the CDR3 is TGCAGCGTACGATCGGGCGGGAGGGCCTACGAGCAGTACTTC.

The V gene is TRBV29-1, the J gene TRBJ1-4; D not certain. In germline, CDR1 is SQVTM, CDR2 ANQGSEA. V was trimmed by 5 bases and J by 0 bases, leaving 16 bases between them. There are 16 residues in the CDR3. CDR3: CSVRGFGQATNEKLFF. The CDR3 DNA reads as TGCAGCGTTAGAGGGTTTGGCCAAGCAACTAATGAAAAACTGTTTTTT.